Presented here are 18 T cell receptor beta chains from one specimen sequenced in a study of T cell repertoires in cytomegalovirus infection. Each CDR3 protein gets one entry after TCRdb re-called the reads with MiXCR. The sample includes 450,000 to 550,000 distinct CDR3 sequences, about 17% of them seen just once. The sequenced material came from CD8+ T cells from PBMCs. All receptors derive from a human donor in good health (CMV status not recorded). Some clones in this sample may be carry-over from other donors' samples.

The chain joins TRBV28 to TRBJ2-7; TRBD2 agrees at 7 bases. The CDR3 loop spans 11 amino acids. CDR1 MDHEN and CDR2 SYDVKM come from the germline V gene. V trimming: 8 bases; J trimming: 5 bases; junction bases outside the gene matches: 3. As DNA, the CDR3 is TGTGCCAGCGAGCGGGACGACGAGCAGTACTTC. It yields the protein CASERDDEQYF.

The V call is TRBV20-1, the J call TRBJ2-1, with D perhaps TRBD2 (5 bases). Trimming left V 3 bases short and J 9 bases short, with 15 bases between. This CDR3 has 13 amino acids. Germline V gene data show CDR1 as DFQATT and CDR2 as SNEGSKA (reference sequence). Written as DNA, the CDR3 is TGCAGTGCTAGTTTGTCCGGACTTCCTGAGCAGTTCTTC. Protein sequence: CSASLSGLPEQFF.

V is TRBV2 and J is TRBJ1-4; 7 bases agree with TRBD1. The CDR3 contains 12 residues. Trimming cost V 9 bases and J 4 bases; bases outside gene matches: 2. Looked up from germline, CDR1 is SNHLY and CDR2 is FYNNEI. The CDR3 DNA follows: TGTGCCAGGGGGGACAGTAATGAAAAACTGTTTTTT. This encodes CARGDSNEKLFF.

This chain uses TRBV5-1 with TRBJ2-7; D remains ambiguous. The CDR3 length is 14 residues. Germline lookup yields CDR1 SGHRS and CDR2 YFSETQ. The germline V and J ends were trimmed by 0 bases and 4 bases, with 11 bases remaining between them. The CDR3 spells CASSLETGRYEQYF. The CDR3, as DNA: TGCGCCAGCAGCTTGGAGACCGGCAGATACGAGCAGTACTTC.

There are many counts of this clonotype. The CDR3 reads CASSPLAGGNNQPQHF. The CDR3 DNA is TGTGCCAGCAGCCCGTTAGCCGGGGGTAACAATCAGCCCCAGCATTTT. V is TRBV28 and J is TRBJ1-5; TRBD1 might be the D (5 bases). The V gene's germline CDR1 is MDHEN and CDR2 SYDVKM. Between the trimmed V and J ends, which lost 6 bases and 3 bases, there was a span of 18 bases. This CDR3 spans 16 amino acids.

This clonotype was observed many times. The CDR3 reads CASTPSGAEVNEQFF. The CDR3 DNA is TGTGCCAGTACCCCCTCTGGGGCGGAGGTCAATGAGCAGTTCTTC. The chain has TRBV19 and TRBJ2-1; D is possibly TRBD1 or TRBD2 (5 bases each). This CDR3 has 15 amino acids. Germline values: CDR1 LNHDA, CDR2 SQIVND (reference sequence). Trimming stripped 7 bases from V and 6 bases from J, with 19 bases between.

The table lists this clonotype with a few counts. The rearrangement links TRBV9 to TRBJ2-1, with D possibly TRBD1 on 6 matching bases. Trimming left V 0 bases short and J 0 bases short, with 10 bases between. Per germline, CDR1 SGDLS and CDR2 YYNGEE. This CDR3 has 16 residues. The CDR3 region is CASSVVIGGSYNEQFF. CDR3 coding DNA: TGTGCCAGCAGCGTAGTTATAGGGGGCTCCTACAATGAGCAGTTCTTC.

In DNA, the CDR3 is TGTGCCAGCAGTCAACAGCCAAGCTCCTACAATGAGCAGTTCTTC. The encoded protein is CASSQQPSSYNEQFF. The chain combines TRBV7-9 with TRBJ2-1; the D is unclear. V was trimmed by 6 bases and J by 0 bases, leaving 12 bases between them. The germline V gene encodes CDR1 SEHNR and CDR2 FQNEAQ (reference sequence). The CDR3 runs to 15 residues.

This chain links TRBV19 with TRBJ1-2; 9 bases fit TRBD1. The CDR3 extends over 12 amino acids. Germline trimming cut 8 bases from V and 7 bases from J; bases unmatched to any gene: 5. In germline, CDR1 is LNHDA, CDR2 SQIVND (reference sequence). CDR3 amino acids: CASLTGGFGYTF. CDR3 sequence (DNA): TGTGCCAGTTTAACAGGGGGCTTTGGCTACACCTTC.

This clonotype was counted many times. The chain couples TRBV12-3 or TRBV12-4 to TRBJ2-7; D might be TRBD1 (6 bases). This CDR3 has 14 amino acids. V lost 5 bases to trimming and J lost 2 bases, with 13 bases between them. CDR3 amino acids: CASSLPDRPYEQYF. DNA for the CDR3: TGTGCCAGCAGTCTCCCGGACAGACCCTACGAGCAGTACTTC.

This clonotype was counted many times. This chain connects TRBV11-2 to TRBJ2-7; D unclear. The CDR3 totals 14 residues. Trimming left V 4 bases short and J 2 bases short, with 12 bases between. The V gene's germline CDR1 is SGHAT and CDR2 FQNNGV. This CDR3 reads CASSSETLTYEQYF. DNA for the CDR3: TGTGCCAGCAGCTCGGAGACACTCACCTACGAGCAGTACTTC.

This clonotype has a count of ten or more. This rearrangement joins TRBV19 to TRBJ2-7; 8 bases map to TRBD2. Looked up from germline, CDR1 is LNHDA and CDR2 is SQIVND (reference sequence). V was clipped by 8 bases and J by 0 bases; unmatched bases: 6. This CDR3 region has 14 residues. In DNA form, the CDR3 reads TGTGCCAGTGCCTCGGGGGGGCACTCCTACGAGCAGTACTTC. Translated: CASASGGHSYEQYF.

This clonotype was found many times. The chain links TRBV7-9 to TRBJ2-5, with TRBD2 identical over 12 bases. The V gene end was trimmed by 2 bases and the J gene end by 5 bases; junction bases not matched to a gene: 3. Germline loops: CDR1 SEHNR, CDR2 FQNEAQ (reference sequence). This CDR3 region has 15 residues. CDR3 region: CASSLWTSGEETQYF. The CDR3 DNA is TGTGCCAGCAGCTTATGGACTAGCGGGGAGGAGACCCAGTACTTC.

CDR3 region: CATSTWGREGKTQYF. The CDR3 bases are TGTGCCACCAGCACTTGGGGCCGGGAAGGGAAGACCCAGTACTTC. The J gene is TRBJ2-5, the V gene TRBV15; D is possibly TRBD1 or TRBD2 (5 bases each). Germline V gives CDR1 LNHNV, CDR2 YYDKDF (reference sequence). The CDR3 totals 15 residues. Trimming left V 4 bases short and J 6 bases short, with 18 bases between.

DNA of the CDR3: TGCGCCAGCAGCCCTCGGGAGTCGGGGGGGACTGAAGCTTTCTTT. Amino acids: CASSPRESGGTEAFF. The chain joins TRBV4-1 to TRBJ1-1; D is perhaps TRBD1 (5 bases). The V end was cut by 4 bases, the J end by 5 bases, with 17 bases between. This CDR3 is built from 15 residues. From germline, CDR1 is MGHRA and CDR2 YSYEKL.

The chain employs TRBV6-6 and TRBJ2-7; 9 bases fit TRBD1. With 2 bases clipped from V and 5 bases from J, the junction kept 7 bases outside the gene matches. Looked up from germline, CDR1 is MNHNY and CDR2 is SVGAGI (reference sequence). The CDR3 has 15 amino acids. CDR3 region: CASSYGGQGSHEQYF. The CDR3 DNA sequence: TGTGCCAGCAGTTACGGAGGACAGGGGTCCCACGAGCAGTACTTC.

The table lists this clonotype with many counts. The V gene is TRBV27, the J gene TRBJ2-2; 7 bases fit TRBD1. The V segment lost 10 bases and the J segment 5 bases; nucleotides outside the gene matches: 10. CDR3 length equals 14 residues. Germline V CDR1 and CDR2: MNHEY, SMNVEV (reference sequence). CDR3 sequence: CATQDRRITGELFF. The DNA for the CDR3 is TGTGCCACTCAGGACAGGCGAATAACCGGGGAGCTGTTTTTT.

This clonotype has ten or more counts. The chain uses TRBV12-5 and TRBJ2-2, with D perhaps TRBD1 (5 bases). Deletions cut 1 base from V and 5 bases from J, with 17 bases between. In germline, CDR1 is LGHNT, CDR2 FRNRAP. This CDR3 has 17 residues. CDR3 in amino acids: CASGLAITGQETGELFF. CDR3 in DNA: TGTGCTAGTGGTTTGGCTATAACAGGACAAGAGACCGGGGAGCTGTTTTTT.